This is a list of T cell receptor beta chains from one sample in a study of early T cells in non-severe SARS-CoV-2 infection. TCRdb ran MiXCR on the 5' RACE reads and lists one entry per CDR3 protein. The sample lists 34,000 or so distinct CDR3 sequences, about 10% occurring once. The sequencing sample was made of whole blood. These receptors came from an adult who was a healthcare worker with PCR-confirmed SARS-CoV-2 infection or an uninfected control (not recorded which). CDR3s include the opening cysteine and the closing phenylalanine or tryptophan. A D gene is named only where the DNA matches it firmly. For some rows the clone size is stated as once, few or many, or as a class when expanded; others skip it.

DNA: TGTGCCACCAGCTTCGGTCCGGGACAGGGAGAAACCGGGGAGCTGTTTTTT
CDR3: CATSFGPGQGETGELFF
D: TRBD1
size: many
V: TRBV24-1
J: TRBJ2-2

DNA: TGTGCCAGCAGTTTAGCGGGCAGCTCCTATGGCTACACCTTC
CDR3: CASSLAGSSYGYTF
D: NA
size: NA
V: TRBV12-3/TRBV12-4
J: TRBJ1-2

DNA: TGTGCCAGCACGGGGACCCGGGCCAATGAGCAGTTCTTC
CDR3: CASTGTRANEQFF
D: NA
size: many
V: TRBV6-5
J: TRBJ2-1

DNA: TGTGCCACCAGCGCAGCGAGCTCCTACGAGCAGTACTTC
CDR3: CATSAASSYEQYF
D: NA
size: few
V: TRBV24-1
J: TRBJ2-7

DNA: TGCAGCGTTGGGGAAGGGGTAGGTTCACCCCTCCACTTT
CDR3: CSVGEGVGSPLHF
D: NA
size: NA
V: TRBV29-1
J: TRBJ1-6

DNA: TGTGCCAGCAGTTTAGAGGTCCTGAACACTGAAGCTTTCTTT
CDR3: CASSLEVLNTEAFF
D: NA
size: many
V: TRBV12-3/TRBV12-4
J: TRBJ1-1

DNA: TGTGCCAGCAGCTGGGGGGCCTACGAGCAGTACTTC
CDR3: CASSWGAYEQYF
D: NA
size: many
V: TRBV7-9
J: TRBJ2-7

DNA: TGCAGTGCTAGAGATATGAAACAGGACATCTACGAGCAGTACTTC
CDR3: CSARDMKQDIYEQYF
D: NA
size: few
V: TRBV20-1
J: TRBJ2-7

DNA: TGTGCCAGCAGCTTAGGGCAGGATGAGCAGTTCTTC
CDR3: CASSLGQDEQFF
D: NA
size: medium-sized
V: TRBV11-3
J: TRBJ2-1

DNA: TGCAGCGTCCAGCCGAGACAGTCGGCTGGAAACACCATATATTTT
CDR3: CSVQPRQSAGNTIYF
D: NA
size: many
V: TRBV29-1
J: TRBJ1-3

DNA: TGCAGCGCTGCTGCCTCCCCGGGAAATTATGGCTACACCTTC
CDR3: CSAAASPGNYGYTF
D: NA
size: many
V: TRBV29-1
J: TRBJ1-2

DNA: TGTGCCAGCAGCTTAGGGGCAGGGATCTATGGCTACACCTTC
CDR3: CASSLGAGIYGYTF
D: NA
size: many
V: TRBV7-9
J: TRBJ1-2

DNA: TGTGCCATCAGTCTAGCGGGGGGCCAAGAGACCCAGTACTTC
CDR3: CAISLAGGQETQYF
D: TRBD2
size: NA
V: TRBV10-3
J: TRBJ2-5

DNA: TGTGCCAGCACCTATGACAGCATCAGCACTGAAGCTTTCTTT
CDR3: CASTYDSISTEAFF
D: NA
size: NA
V: TRBV6-2/TRBV6-3
J: TRBJ1-1

DNA: TGTGCCAGCAGTGTGGCAGGGAGAGGTGAGCAGTTCTTC
CDR3: CASSVAGRGEQFF
D: NA
size: medium-sized
V: TRBV2
J: TRBJ2-1

DNA: TGTGCTAGTGGTCCCACGGTAGGCGTGGAGACCCAGTACTTC
CDR3: CASGPTVGVETQYF
D: NA
size: many
V: TRBV12-5
J: TRBJ2-5

DNA: TGTGCCACCAGCAGACCTAGCGGGCCGAACCCCTACGAGCAGTACTTC
CDR3: CATSRPSGPNPYEQYF
D: TRBD2
size: many
V: TRBV15
J: TRBJ2-7

DNA: TGTGCCAGCTCACCACTTGTCGGACAGTCTAATGAAAAACTGTTTTTT
CDR3: CASSPLVGQSNEKLFF
D: NA
size: NA
V: TRBV18
J: TRBJ1-4

DNA: TGTGCCAGCAGCTCCGACCCCGCGCTACTAGCACCTAGCACAGATACGCAGTATTTT
CDR3: CASSSDPALLAPSTDTQYF
D: NA
size: many
V: TRBV7-6
J: TRBJ2-3

DNA: TGCGCCAGCAGCCAAACACGGGGGGGAACTGAAGCTTTCTTT
CDR3: CASSQTRGGTEAFF
D: NA
size: few
V: TRBV4-3
J: TRBJ1-1

DNA: TGTGCCAGCGCGGGCCTGAACACTGAAGCTTTCTTT
CDR3: CASAGLNTEAFF
D: NA
size: many
V: TRBV6-2/TRBV6-3
J: TRBJ1-1

DNA: TGCGCCAGCAGCCAAGGGCTCGGGCCCGCTCGGACCGGGGAGCTGTTTTTT
CDR3: CASSQGLGPARTGELFF
D: NA
size: many
V: TRBV4-3
J: TRBJ2-2

DNA: TGTGCCAGCAGTCAATATAGCAATGAGCAGTTCTTC
CDR3: CASSQYSNEQFF
D: NA
size: many
V: TRBV27
J: TRBJ2-1

DNA: TGTGCCAGCAGCCATATTAAGGAGAAGGATTCACCCCTCCACTTT
CDR3: CASSHIKEKDSPLHF
D: NA
size: medium-sized
V: TRBV3-1
J: TRBJ1-6

DNA: TGTGCCAGCAGCTACGAGCGGGGGGTAGCCAAAAACATTCAGTACTTC
CDR3: CASSYERGVAKNIQYF
D: TRBD2
size: many
V: TRBV7-8
J: TRBJ2-4

DNA: TGTGCCAGCAGCAACCGGGACAGACTCTCTGGGGCCAACGTCCTGACTTTC
CDR3: CASSNRDRLSGANVLTF
D: TRBD1
size: few
V: TRBV5-4
J: TRBJ2-6

DNA: TGTGCCAGCAGTCCTACCCATCCTATTTCCCAGCATTTT
CDR3: CASSPTHPISQHF
D: NA
size: few
V: TRBV7-2
J: TRBJ1-5

DNA: TGTGCCAGCAGCCCAAATGGAGCTTATGGCTACACCTTC
CDR3: CASSPNGAYGYTF
D: NA
size: NA
V: TRBV12-3/TRBV12-4
J: TRBJ1-2

DNA: TGTGCCAGCAGTTACACTCGGAGGGGGCTCAACGAGCAGTACTTC
CDR3: CASSYTRRGLNEQYF
D: NA
size: few
V: TRBV6-5
J: TRBJ2-7

DNA: TGTGCCAGCAGCCCCCGGGGACAGGCGAACACCGGGGAGCTGTTTTTT
CDR3: CASSPRGQANTGELFF
D: TRBD1
size: few
V: TRBV7-2
J: TRBJ2-2

DNA: TGTGCCAGCGAGGCTAGGGGTGGGGAGCAGTACTTC
CDR3: CASEARGGEQYF
D: NA
size: many
V: TRBV3-1
J: TRBJ2-7

DNA: TGCAGTGCCATCAACTTGAGGGAGCTCTACGAGCAGTACTTC
CDR3: CSAINLRELYEQYF
D: NA
size: many
V: TRBV20-1
J: TRBJ2-7

DNA: TGTGCCAGCAGCCCCAAGAGGGGCACAGATACGCAGTATTTT
CDR3: CASSPKRGTDTQYF
D: NA
size: many
V: TRBV7-9
J: TRBJ2-3

DNA: TGTGCCAGTAGGCGTGGACAGGGGTCCCAAGAGACCCAGTACTTC
CDR3: CASRRGQGSQETQYF
D: TRBD1
size: many
V: TRBV7-3
J: TRBJ2-5

DNA: TGTGCCACCAGTGTACACTCCACAGATACGCAGTATTTT
CDR3: CATSVHSTDTQYF
D: NA
size: many
V: TRBV24-1
J: TRBJ2-3

DNA: TGTGCCATCAGTGAGGGCACATCTAGATCTGAAAAACTGTTTTTT
CDR3: CAISEGTSRSEKLFF
D: NA
size: many
V: TRBV10-3
J: TRBJ1-4

DNA: TGTGCCAGCAGTGCCTCCGGGACAGGTACTCGCACAGATACGCAGTATTTT
CDR3: CASSASGTGTRTDTQYF
D: TRBD1
size: NA
V: TRBV27
J: TRBJ2-3

DNA: TGTGCCAGCAGCCCACCGGGACAGTCATATGGCTACACCTTC
CDR3: CASSPPGQSYGYTF
D: TRBD1
size: many
V: TRBV14
J: TRBJ1-2

DNA: TGTGCCAGCAGTGCTTTGATGGGCTCGGACTATGGCTACACCTTC
CDR3: CASSALMGSDYGYTF
D: NA
size: few
V: TRBV6-5
J: TRBJ1-2

DNA: TGTGCCAGCAGTGACAGGGTCTACGAGCAGTACTTC
CDR3: CASSDRVYEQYF
D: TRBD1
size: NA
V: TRBV6-6
J: TRBJ2-7

DNA: TGTGCCAGCAGCTTAGCTACAACCTATAATTCACCCCTCCACTTT
CDR3: CASSLATTYNSPLHF
D: NA
size: NA
V: TRBV7-2
J: TRBJ1-6

DNA: TGTGCCAGCAGCCAAGATCACGCCCCCAATGAGCAGTTCTTC
CDR3: CASSQDHAPNEQFF
D: NA
size: many
V: TRBV14
J: TRBJ2-1

DNA: TGTGCCACCAGCAGAGGAGAGGGGCCAAGAAATGAAAAACTGTTTTTT
CDR3: CATSRGEGPRNEKLFF
D: NA
size: many
V: TRBV15
J: TRBJ1-4

DNA: TGTGCCAGCAGCTCAGGACTAGCGGTCTACAATGAGCAGTTCTTC
CDR3: CASSSGLAVYNEQFF
D: TRBD2
size: many
V: TRBV5-4
J: TRBJ2-1

DNA: TGTGCCAGCAGTCTGAATGTAAAACTGTTTTTT
CDR3: CASSLNVKLFF
D: NA
size: NA
V: TRBV6-6
J: TRBJ1-4

DNA: TGCAGTGCTACTCTGGACAGGGCGTTCTCCTACGAGCAGTACTTC
CDR3: CSATLDRAFSYEQYF
D: TRBD1
size: many
V: TRBV20-1
J: TRBJ2-7

DNA: TGTGCCATCAGTGAGGAAAGGGGTGATGAGCAGTTCTTC
CDR3: CAISEERGDEQFF
D: NA
size: many
V: TRBV10-3
J: TRBJ2-1

DNA: TGTGCCAGCAGCGTATTACAGGGAGGTTCACCCCTCCACTTT
CDR3: CASSVLQGGSPLHF
D: NA
size: NA
V: TRBV9
J: TRBJ1-6

DNA: TGTGCCAGCAGCCAGGAGGGAGGGATTGGAAACACCATATATTTT
CDR3: CASSQEGGIGNTIYF
D: NA
size: many
V: TRBV7-2
J: TRBJ1-3

DNA: TGCGCCAGCAGCCAAGATAACAATGAGCAGTTCTTC
CDR3: CASSQDNNEQFF
D: NA
size: many
V: TRBV4-3
J: TRBJ2-1

DNA: TGTGCCAGCAGACAGGGGGGCGCAAGTGGGGCCAACGTCCTGACTTTC
CDR3: CASRQGGASGANVLTF
D: TRBD1
size: many
V: TRBV6-2/TRBV6-3
J: TRBJ2-6

DNA: TGTGCCAGCAGCCAAGGGGGGAAATCCTACGAGCAGTACTTC
CDR3: CASSQGGKSYEQYF
D: NA
size: many
V: TRBV3-1
J: TRBJ2-7